These 25 T cell receptor beta chains share one sample of origin, sequenced in a study of blood T cell repertoires in COVID-19. The table came from immunoSEQ multiplex PCR; TCRdb's copy has only in-frame clones and leaves some out. The table lists approximately 190,000 clones, approximately 90% of them singletons. Material: peripheral blood. These receptors all stem from a man between 65 and 85 years old with active or convalescent COVID-19.

The rearrangement joins TRBV5-4 to TRBJ2-1, with D perhaps matching TRBD1 (6 bases). V lost 0 bases to trimming and J lost 1 base, with 11 bases between them. The germline V gene has CDR1 SGHNT and CDR2 YYREEE (reference sequence). The CDR3 contains 16 residues. CDR3 nucleotides: TGTGCCAGCAGCTTGGAAGGGACACCGTCCTACAATGAGCAGTTCTTC. It codes for CASSLEGTPSYNEQFF.

The J gene is TRBJ2-1, the V gene TRBV5-1; D is possibly TRBD1 (5 bases). The CDR3 is 15 amino acids. Germline V lookup: CDR1 SGHRS, CDR2 YFSETQ. V was trimmed by 4 bases and J by 7 bases, leaving 18 bases between them. CDR3 loop: CASSGKGKGSNEQFF. The CDR3 nucleotides read TGCGCCAGCAGCGGAAAGGGGAAGGGCTCAAATGAGCAGTTCTTC. The entire variable domain, with the rest obtained from reference TRBV5-1 and TRBJ2-1, is as follows: KAGVTQTPRYLIKTRGQQVTLSCSPISGHRSVSWYQQTPGQGLQFLFEYFSETQRNKGNFPGRFSGRQFSNSRSEMNVSTLELGDSALYLCASSGKGKGSNEQFFGPGTRLTVL.

The rearrangement links TRBV7-9 to TRBJ2-3, with 9 bases lining up with TRBD2. The ends lost 1 base at V and 4 bases at J; junction bases unmatched: 9. The CDR3 sequence is 17 residues long. In germline, CDR1 is SEHNR, CDR2 FQNEAQ (reference sequence). CDR3 DNA sequence: TGTGCCAGCAGCTTAGACCCAAAGCGGGGGGTAGCAGATACGCAGTATTTT. Its translation: CASSLDPKRGVADTQYF.

The rearrangement links TRBV5-1 to TRBJ2-3, with TRBD1 matching over 9 bases. CDR3 length: 14 amino acids. The ends lost 5 bases at V and 4 bases at J; junction bases unmatched: 5. The germline gives CDR1 SGHRS, CDR2 YFSETQ. The CDR3, as DNA: TGCGCCAGCAGGGCACAGGGGGCCGCAGATACGCAGTATTTT. Its translation: CASRAQGAADTQYF. Supplemented by reference TRBV5-1 and TRBJ2-3, the full variable domain reads KAGVTQTPRYLIKTRGQQVTLSCSPISGHRSVSWYQQTPGQGLQFLFEYFSETQRNKGNFPGRFSGRQFSNSRSEMNVSTLELGDSALYLCASRAQGAADTQYFGPGTRLTVL.

The chain combines TRBV29-1 with TRBJ2-1; D perhaps matches TRBD2 (5 bases). V was shortened by 3 bases and J by 5 bases, with 8 bases between the two germline ends. This CDR3 comprises 12 residues. CDR1 and CDR2 (germline): SQVTM, ANQGSEA. DNA for the CDR3: TGCAGCGTTGATCGGGGAAACAATGAGCAGTTCTTC. Protein sequence: CSVDRGNNEQFF.

The chain has TRBV2 and TRBJ1-3, with D perhaps matching TRBD1 (5 bases). This CDR3 has 14 residues. The germline V gene encodes CDR1 SNHLY and CDR2 FYNNEI. Deletions cut 8 bases from V and 2 bases from J, with 13 bases between. Here the CDR3 reads CASARGGPGNTIYF. CDR3 DNA: TGTGCCAGCGCGCGGGGGGGTCCTGGAAACACCATATATTTT.

The rearrangement uses TRBV28 and TRBJ2-7; 7 bases are a match to TRBD2. Germline CDR1 reads MDHEN; CDR2 reads SYDVKM. The CDR3 covers 18 residues. Germline trimming cut 5 bases from V and 5 bases from J; bases unmatched to any gene: 21. CDR3: CASSPFTSATIIKHEQYF. The CDR3, as DNA: TGTGCCAGCAGTCCGTTCACTAGCGCGACGATTATTAAACACGAGCAGTACTTC. The full variable domain, rest sourced from reference TRBV28 and TRBJ2-7, is DVKVTQSSRYLVKRTGEKVFLECVQDMDHENMFWYRQDPGLGLRLIYFSYDVKMKEKGDIPEGYSVSREKKERFSLILESASTNQTSMYLCASSPFTSATIIKHEQYFGPGTRLTVT.

The chain joins TRBV16 to TRBJ2-2, with D tentatively TRBD2 (5 bases). V was clipped by 0 bases and J by 4 bases, with 6 bases between them. The CDR3 length is 14 residues. From germline, CDR1 is KGHSY and CDR2 FQNENV. CDR3 sequence: CASSQSGGTGELFF. CDR3 coding DNA: TGTGCCAGCAGCCAATCAGGAGGCACCGGGGAGCTGTTTTTT. Full variable domain (outside the CDR3, taken from reference TRBV16 and TRBJ2-2): GEEVAQTPKHLVRGEGQKAKLYCAPIKGHSYVFWYQQVLKNEFKFLISFQNENVFDETGMPKERFSAKCLPNSPCSLEIQATKLEDSAVYFCASSQSGGTGELFFGEGSRLTVL.

The V gene is TRBV27, the J gene TRBJ2-1; 11 bases match TRBD2. Trimming at V came to 2 bases and at J to 6 bases, leaving 6 bases not matched to a gene. The CDR3 is 16 residues long. Per germline, CDR1 MNHEY and CDR2 SMNVEV (reference sequence). The CDR3 is CASSLTSGGPVNEQFF. The CDR3, as DNA: TGTGCCAGCAGTTTAACTAGCGGGGGACCTGTCAATGAGCAGTTCTTC.

J is TRBJ1-1 and V is TRBV2; unclear D gene. In germline, CDR1 is SNHLY, CDR2 FYNNEI. V was shortened by 6 bases and J by 0 bases, with 11 bases between the two germline ends. The CDR3 covers 14 residues. The CDR3 DNA follows: TGTGCCAGCAGACTACAAGACCTGAACACTGAAGCTTTCTTT. This sequence encodes CASRLQDLNTEAFF.

V and J are TRBV5-6 and TRBJ1-4; D is ambiguous. V was pared by 4 bases and J by 0 bases, with 10 bases between. Germline CDR1 and CDR2: SGHDT and YYEEEE. The CDR3 is made up of 15 amino acids. DNA for the CDR3: TGTGCCAGCAGCCCCTCTATTGCAACTAATGAAAAACTGTTTTTT. It is translated as CASSPSIATNEKLFF.

The chain joins TRBV11-2 to TRBJ1-1; D remains unclear. Germline V gives CDR1 SGHAT, CDR2 FQNNGV. This CDR3 has 13 amino acids. Deletions cut 8 bases from V and 0 bases from J, with 10 bases between. The CDR3 region is CASGLTLNTEAFF. The CDR3, as DNA: TGTGCCAGCGGGCTTACCCTGAACACTGAAGCTTTCTTT.

This clone was counted between two and nine times. The J gene is TRBJ1-1, the V gene TRBV5-8, with a tentative D call TRBD1 (6 bases). V shed 4 bases and J shed 3 bases, with 13 bases lying between them. The length of the CDR3 is 14 residues. The germline CDR1 and CDR2 sequences are SGHTS and YDEGEE. Here the CDR3 reads CASSKTGPDTEAFF. The CDR3 nucleotides read TGTGCCAGCAGCAAGACAGGTCCGGACACTGAAGCTTTCTTT.

The chain links TRBV23-1 to TRBJ2-5; 7 positions agree with TRBD1. TRBV23-1 is assigned to the ORF class and has an uncertain function. CDR3 length equals 14 residues. V was clipped by 8 bases and J by 5 bases; unmatched bases: 11. The CDR3 nucleotides are TGCGCCAGCCTGACAGGGAGCGCTCGGGAGACCCAGTACTTC. Its protein is CASLTGSARETQYF.

V usage is TRBV3-1 (or the pseudogene TRBV3-2) and J usage is TRBJ2-1; 8 nucleotides match TRBD2. Germline CDR1 is LGHDT and CDR2 is YNNKEL (reference sequence). CDR3 length equals 14 residues. V lost 1 base to trimming and J lost 8 bases; unmatched junction nucleotides: 4. The CDR3 spells CASSQGGGRHEQFF. The DNA of the CDR3 is TGTGCCAGCAGCCAAGGCGGGGGGAGGCATGAGCAGTTCTTC.

This clone was seen once. The chain is built from TRBV12-3 or TRBV12-4 and TRBJ1-4, with D unclear. V was clipped by 6 bases and J by 4 bases, with 3 bases between them. This CDR3 is built from 11 residues. The CDR3 DNA reads as TGTGCCAGCAGCAGTAATGAAAAACTGTTTTTT. It encodes CASSSNEKLFF.

The CDR3 protein is CATKTGSVGEQYF. DNA for the CDR3: TGTGCCACCAAGACAGGGTCGGTTGGCGAGCAGTACTTC. J is TRBJ2-7 and V is TRBV2; 7 nucleotides match TRBD1. This CDR3 spans 13 amino acids. V dropped 10 bases and J dropped 6; count of bases not matched to a gene: 12. Looked up from germline, CDR1 is SNHLY and CDR2 is FYNNEI.

V is TRBV19 and J is TRBJ2-7; 10 positions agree with TRBD1. Germline-derived CDR1 and CDR2 are LNHDA and SQIVND (reference sequence). Trimming removed 2 bases from V and 2 bases from J; junction bases left unmatched: 6. CDR3 length equals 16 residues. The CDR3 nucleotides are TGTGCCAGTAGTATAAGGCGGACAGGGGGGCCCTACGAGCAGTACTTC. Translating gives CASSIRRTGGPYEQYF.

This chain connects TRBV5-3 to TRBJ1-4, with 8 bases fitting TRBD1. TRBV5-3 qualifies as an ORF whose function is uncertain. V gave up 4 bases and J gave up 7 bases; unmatched junction bases: 9. The CDR3 sequence is 15 residues long. CDR3 sequence reads: CARSENRGKGEKLFF. The CDR3 DNA sequence: TGTGCCAGAAGCGAGAACAGGGGGAAGGGTGAAAAACTGTTTTTT.

This chain links TRBV6-5 with TRBJ2-2; TRBD1 agrees at 11 bases. The ends lost 5 bases at V and 8 bases at J; junction bases unmatched: 7. The CDR3 extends over 15 amino acids. Germline values: CDR1 MNHEY, CDR2 SVGAGI. The CDR3 spells CASSQPGQGGGELFF. As DNA, the CDR3 is TGTGCCAGCAGTCAACCGGGACAGGGGGGTGGGGAGCTGTTTTTT.

This chain joins TRBV5-4 and TRBJ2-1; D perhaps matches TRBD1 (6 bases). Germline CDR1 SGHNT, CDR2 YYREEE (reference sequence). The V gene lost 3 bases and the J gene lost 8 bases, with 12 bases spanning the gap. The CDR3 totals 13 residues. CDR3 region: CASSYSGGDEQFF. The CDR3 coding sequence is TGTGCCAGCAGCTATAGTGGGGGCGATGAGCAGTTCTTC.

This clone was observed a single time. V usage is TRBV28 and J usage is TRBJ1-5; D perhaps matches TRBD1 (5 bases). The CDR3 spans 14 residues. Trimming removed 5 bases at V and 3 bases at J, with 11 bases between. Per germline, CDR1 MDHEN and CDR2 SYDVKM. CDR3 in DNA: TGTGCCAGCAGTCGCAGACAGAACAATCAGCCCCAGCATTTT. It specifies CASSRRQNNQPQHF.

The rearrangement joins TRBV19 to TRBJ2-4, with 8 nucleotides matching TRBD2. CDR3 length: 16 residues. The germline gives CDR1 LNHDA, CDR2 SQIVND (reference sequence). The J segment lost 0 bases and the V segment lost 3 bases, leaving 4 bases of the junction unmatched. The CDR3 nucleotides read TGTGCCAGTAGTATCGAGGCGGGAGGAGCCAAAAACATTCAGTACTTC. As protein: CASSIEAGGAKNIQYF.

The rearrangement uses TRBV7-2 and TRBJ1-4; D not certain. The germline V and J ends were trimmed by 0 bases and 0 bases, with 8 bases remaining between them. CDR1 is SGHTA and CDR2 is FQGNSA in the germline V gene. CDR3 size: 16 residues. Here the CDR3 reads CASSLAQAATNEKLFF. The CDR3 DNA reads as TGTGCCAGCAGCTTAGCGCAGGCTGCAACTAATGAAAAACTGTTTTTT. Based on the CDR3 plus reference TRBV7-2 and TRBJ1-4, the full variable domain is GAGVSQSPSNKVTEKGKDVELRCDPISGHTALYWYRQSLGQGLEFLIYFQGNSAPDKSGLPSDRFSAERTGGSVSTLTIQRTQQEDSAVYLCASSLAQAATNEKLFFGSGTQLSVL.

J is TRBJ1-6 and V is TRBV5-1; D is unresolved. V was shortened by 4 bases and J by 3 bases, with 17 bases between the two germline ends. Looked up from germline, CDR1 is SGHRS and CDR2 is YFSETQ. The CDR3 consists of 17 residues. CDR3 protein: CASSRGAGIFYNSPLHF. The CDR3 DNA reads as TGCGCCAGCAGCCGGGGAGCAGGAATTTTCTATAATTCACCCCTCCACTTT.